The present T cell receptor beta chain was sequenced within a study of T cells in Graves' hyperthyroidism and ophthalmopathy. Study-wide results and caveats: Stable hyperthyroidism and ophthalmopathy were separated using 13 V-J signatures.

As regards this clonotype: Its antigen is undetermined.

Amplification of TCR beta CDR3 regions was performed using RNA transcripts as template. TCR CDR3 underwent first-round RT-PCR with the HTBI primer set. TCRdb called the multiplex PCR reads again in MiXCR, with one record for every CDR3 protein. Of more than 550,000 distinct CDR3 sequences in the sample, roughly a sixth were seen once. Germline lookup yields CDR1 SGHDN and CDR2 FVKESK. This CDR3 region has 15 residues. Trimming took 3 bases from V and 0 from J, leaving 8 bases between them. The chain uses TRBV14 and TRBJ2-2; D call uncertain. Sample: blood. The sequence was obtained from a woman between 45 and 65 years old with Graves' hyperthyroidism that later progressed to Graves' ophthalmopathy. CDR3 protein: CASSQVSANTGELFF. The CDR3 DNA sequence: TGTGCCAGCAGCCAGGTCAGCGCGAACACCGGGGAGCTGTTTTTT.